These 13 T cell receptor beta chains came from one sample sequenced in a study of neurological immune-mediated disorders (dated by TCRdb to between 2017 and 2020). In light of the paper, this sample's time point label describes: longitudinal time-point 1 (baseline). Receptor amplification or capture employed 5' RACE. Data came from an Illumina HiSeq 2500. The public reads were reprocessed in TCRdb via fastp at Q25 and MiXCR, keeping in-frame beta chains. Rows with a matching CDR3 protein are joined into one entry that keeps the most common DNA and genes. The sample data list tens of thousands of distinct CDR3 sequences, and about 10% of these were observed just once. Less than 8.5% of the sample is in the top ten clones. The sample was PBMCs. The source of these receptors is a male donor with HTLV-1-associated myelopathy (HAM/TSP).

A remark on this clonotype: An end of the junction differs from the germline gene, which may be a read error. This rearrangement joins TRBV7-8 to TRBJ2-3; 13 nucleotides agree with TRBD2. CDR1 is SGHVS and CDR2 is FQNEAQ in the germline V gene. The CDR3 length is 19 residues. CDR3 in DNA: TGTGCCAGCGGCTTAGGCCAACTACTAGCGGGGGGGCGTACAGATACGCAGTATTTT. Translating it yields CASGLGQLLAGGRTDTQYF.

Turning to this clonotype: A much larger clone lies a single base off, so this may be a read error. The CDR3 loop is CTSSLGQGRIEKLFF. The CDR3 DNA reads TGCACCAGCAGCCTAGGACAAGGGAGGATCGAAAAACTGTTTTTT. The chain couples TRBV5-1 to TRBJ1-4, with D perhaps matching TRBD1 (5 bases). Germline V CDR1 and CDR2: SGHRS, YFSETQ. This CDR3 is 15 amino acids long.

In its sample, this clonotype ranks as medium-sized. This chain connects TRBV7-9 to TRBJ2-1; D might be TRBD2 (5 bases). CDR1 and CDR2 from the germline V gene are SEHNR and FQNEAQ (reference sequence). V lost 8 bases to trimming and J lost 9 bases, with 14 bases between them. CDR3 size: 12 residues. CDR3: CASRPEAGEQFF. In DNA, the CDR3 is TGTGCCAGCCGCCCCGAGGCGGGTGAGCAGTTCTTC.

This clonotype was recorded many times. J is TRBJ1-1 and V is TRBV18; TRBD1 agrees at 8 bases. The V gene's germline CDR1 is KGHSH and CDR2 LQKENI. J lost 5 bases, V lost 3 bases, and 5 bases had no gene match. The CDR3 sequence is 14 residues long. CDR3 DNA: TGTGCCAGCTCACCGGACAGGGCGGTAACTGAAGCTTTCTTT. It translates to CASSPDRAVTEAFF.

This clonotype has at least ten counts. The chain combines TRBV27 with TRBJ2-7; D unresolved. The V and J ends lost 8 bases and 4 bases respectively, with 6 bases between them. The CDR3 has 10 amino acids. CDR1 and CDR2 from the germline V gene are MNHEY and SMNVEV (reference sequence). CDR3 in amino acids: CASGQYEQYF. CDR3 in DNA: TGTGCCAGCGGCCAGTACGAGCAGTACTTC.

This clonotype came up many times. CDR3 DNA: TGTGCCAGCAGTTTTGGGACAGGGGAGGGTGGAACTGAAGCTTTCTTT. Residues: CASSFGTGEGGTEAFF. This rearrangement joins TRBV27 to TRBJ1-1; 10 bases line up with TRBD1. The CDR3 has 16 residues. The junction had 9 bases not matched to a gene; V was cut back by 3 bases and J by 5 bases. Germline CDR1 is MNHEY and CDR2 is SMNVEV (reference sequence).

This clonotype has ten or more counts. The V call is TRBV29-1, the J call TRBJ2-1; 9 bases align to TRBD2. The CDR3 covers 14 residues. The germline V gene encodes CDR1 SQVTM and CDR2 ANQGSEA. The trim removed 4 bases at V and 8 bases at J, leaving 9 bases unmatched. In DNA form, the CDR3 reads TGCAGCGTTGGAGGGCTAGCGGGGATCTATGAGCAGTTCTTC. Translating it yields CSVGGLAGIYEQFF.

Many counts were recorded for this clonotype. The chain joins TRBV6-5 to TRBJ2-5; weak D call: TRBD1 (6 bases). Germline lookup yields CDR1 MNHEY and CDR2 SVGAGI. The V end was cut by 0 bases, the J end by 2 bases, with 19 bases between. The CDR3 totals 18 residues. CDR3 amino acids: CASSYSEGVGTKQETQYF. DNA of the CDR3: TGTGCCAGCAGTTACTCTGAGGGAGTAGGGACAAAGCAAGAGACCCAGTACTTC.

Points on this clonotype: No conserved phenylalanine or tryptophan ends this CDR3, so it is likely a read error. The DNA is left out, because the CDR3 cannot be placed on it with certainty; the CDR3 is given as TCRdb lists it. This chain links TRBV4-3 with TRBJ2-3; TRBD1 is the table's D call, not checked against the DNA. With termini counted, the CDR3 has 16 amino acids. The V gene's germline CDR1 is LGHNA and CDR2 YSLEER. The CDR3 spells CASSQDRAGGPDTQNL.

This clonotype showed up many times. The V call is TRBV25-1, the J call TRBJ1-4; D perhaps matches TRBD1 (5 bases). Trimming stripped 4 bases from V and 0 bases from J, with 9 bases between. CDR3 length: 15 residues. Germline CDR1 is MGHDK and CDR2 is SYGVNS. DNA of the CDR3: TGTGCCAGCAGTGGGGGGAGGTCAACTAATGAAAAACTGTTTTTT. It specifies CASSGGRSTNEKLFF.

Regarding this clonotype: Because the CDR3's place on the DNA is in doubt, the DNA is left out and the CDR3 is given as listed by TCRdb. The chain employs TRBV5-1 and TRBJ1-1. The CDR3 has 22 residues if both end residues are counted. The V gene's germline CDR1 is SGHRS and CDR2 YFSETQ. CDR3 amino acids: CASSFYICSARDVGRSKPEAFF.

This clonotype has at least ten counts. V and J are TRBV5-1 and TRBJ1-6; D gene unclear. Germline lookup yields CDR1 SGHRS and CDR2 YFSETQ. Trimming stripped 0 bases from V and 10 bases from J, with 17 bases between. The CDR3 is made up of 16 amino acids. The CDR3, as DNA: TGCGCCAGCAGCTTGGAGGCCTTCACATCTAGCTCACCCCTCCACTTT. Its translation is CASSLEAFTSSSPLHF.

This clonotype has at least ten counts. The chain combines TRBV11-2 with TRBJ2-7, with 12 bases aligning to TRBD2. CDR3 length: 15 amino acids. The V and J ends lost 5 bases and 3 bases, in that order; junction bases with no gene match: 5. CDR1 is SGHAT and CDR2 is FQNNGV in the germline V gene. CDR3 DNA sequence: TGTGCCAGCAGCCCCACGACTAGCGGGGGCTACGAGCAGTACTTC. It translates to CASSPTTSGGYEQYF.